The 8 T cell receptor beta chains below all came from one sample that was sequenced in a study of blood T cell repertoires in COVID-19. Profiling relied on immunoSEQ multiplex PCR, and the TCRdb table lists in-frame clones only, not all of them. The repertoire holds tens of thousands of clones, with about 76% as singletons. The sequencing input was peripheral blood. These receptors were collected from a man in his fifties or sixties with active or convalescent COVID-19.

In this sample, this clone turned up a few times. The J gene is TRBJ1-5, the V gene TRBV10-3; 12 bases map to TRBD1. The germline V gene encodes CDR1 ENHRY and CDR2 SYGVKD. This CDR3 has 16 residues. The trim removed 3 bases at V and 5 bases at J, leaving 5 bases unmatched. This CDR3 reads CAISDRDRGQDQPQHF. The CDR3 DNA is TGTGCCATCAGTGATCGGGACAGGGGGCAGGATCAGCCCCAGCATTTT.

In its sample, this clone was seen a few times. V is TRBV5-1 and J is TRBJ1-1, with D uncertain. The germline CDR1 and CDR2 sequences are SGHRS and YFSETQ. V was clipped by 2 bases and J by 8 bases, with 13 bases between them. There are 13 residues in the CDR3. The CDR3 is CASSLRGGYEAFF. DNA for the CDR3: TGCGCCAGCAGCTTAAGAGGAGGTTACGAAGCTTTCTTT.

The chain couples TRBV20-1 to TRBJ1-1; no definite D call. V gave up 6 bases and J gave up 6 bases, with 11 bases separating them. Germline values: CDR1 DFQATT, CDR2 SNEGSKA (reference sequence). CDR3 length equals 11 residues. The CDR3 loop reads CSAPGIAEAFF. The DNA for the CDR3 is TGCAGTGCGCCCGGTATCGCTGAAGCTTTCTTT.

The chain carries TRBV29-1 and TRBJ1-1; TRBD1 matches at 7 bases. The CDR3 runs to 13 residues. V was clipped by 4 bases and J by 5 bases; unmatched bases: 7. Germline CDR1 SQVTM, CDR2 ANQGSEA. CDR3 nucleotide sequence: TGCAGCGTTGCCAGGGGGGTAGGGACTGAAGCTTTCTTT. Protein: CSVARGVGTEAFF.

V gene TRBV5-4 combines with J gene TRBJ1-2; a possible D gene is TRBD1 (5 bases). The CDR3 loop spans 15 amino acids. In germline, CDR1 is SGHNT, CDR2 YYREEE (reference sequence). V was cut by 4 bases and J by 1 base, with 14 bases left in between. The CDR3, as DNA: TGTGCCAGCAGCCCACCCCCAGGGAATAACTATGGCTACACCTTC. This sequence encodes CASSPPPGNNYGYTF.

V gene TRBV4-1 combines with J gene TRBJ1-6, with 9 bases fitting TRBD1. CDR1 and CDR2 (germline): MGHRA, YSYEKL. The CDR3 is 16 amino acids. Germline trimming cut 3 bases from V and 7 bases from J; bases unmatched to any gene: 7. The CDR3 region is CASSHDGDRENSPLHF. The CDR3 bases are TGCGCCAGCAGCCACGATGGGGACAGGGAGAATTCACCCCTCCACTTT.

The V and J genes are TRBV28 and TRBJ1-4; D gene ambiguous. The CDR3 contains 14 residues. Trimming stripped 7 bases from V and 4 bases from J, with 13 bases between. Germline-derived CDR1 and CDR2 are MDHEN and SYDVKM. The CDR3 here is CASMGGSVNEKLFF. The CDR3 DNA is TGTGCCAGCATGGGAGGGTCAGTTAATGAAAAACTGTTTTTT.

This clone has just a few counts. The V call is TRBV7-3, the J call TRBJ2-3, with 9 bases lining up with TRBD2. CDR3 length equals 17 residues. The ends lost 2 bases at V and 4 bases at J; junction bases unmatched: 10. Germline-derived CDR1 and CDR2 are SGHTA and FQGTGA. CDR3 DNA: TGTGCCAGCAGCTTACTCACCGTAGCGGGAGCATCAGATACGCAGTATTTT. This codes for CASSLLTVAGASDTQYF.